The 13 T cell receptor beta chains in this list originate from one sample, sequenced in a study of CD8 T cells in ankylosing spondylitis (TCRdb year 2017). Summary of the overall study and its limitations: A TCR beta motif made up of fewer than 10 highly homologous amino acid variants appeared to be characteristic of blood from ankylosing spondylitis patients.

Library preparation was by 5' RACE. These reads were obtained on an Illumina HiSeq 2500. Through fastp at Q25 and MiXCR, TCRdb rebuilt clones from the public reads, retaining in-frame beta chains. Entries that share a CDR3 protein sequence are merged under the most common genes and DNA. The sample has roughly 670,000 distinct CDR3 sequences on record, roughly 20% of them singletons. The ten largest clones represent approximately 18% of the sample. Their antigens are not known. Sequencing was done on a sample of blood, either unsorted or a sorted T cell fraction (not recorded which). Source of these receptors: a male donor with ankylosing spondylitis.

The DNA for the CDR3 is TGTGCCAGTAGTCTTAGCCACCCTCGGGGGGATACGCAGTATTTT. Protein: CASSLSHPRGDTQYF. The chain combines TRBV19 with TRBJ2-3; a possible D gene is TRBD2 (6 bases). Germline CDR1 LNHDA, CDR2 SQIVND (reference sequence). This CDR3 is built from 15 residues. The V gene lost 5 bases and the J gene lost 6 bases, with 18 bases spanning the gap.

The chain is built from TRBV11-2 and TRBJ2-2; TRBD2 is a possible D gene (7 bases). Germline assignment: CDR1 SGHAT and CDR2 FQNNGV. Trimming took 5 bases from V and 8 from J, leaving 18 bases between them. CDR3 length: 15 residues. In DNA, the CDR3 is TGTGCCAGCAGCCCCAGAGGGGGGGGGAATGGGGAGCTGTTTTTT. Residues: CASSPRGGGNGELFF.

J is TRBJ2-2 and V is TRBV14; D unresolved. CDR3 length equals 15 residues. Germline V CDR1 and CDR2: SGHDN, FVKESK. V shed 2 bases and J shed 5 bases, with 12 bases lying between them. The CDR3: CASSQHPRMTGELFF. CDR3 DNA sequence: TGTGCCAGCAGCCAACACCCCCGGATGACCGGGGAGCTGTTTTTT.

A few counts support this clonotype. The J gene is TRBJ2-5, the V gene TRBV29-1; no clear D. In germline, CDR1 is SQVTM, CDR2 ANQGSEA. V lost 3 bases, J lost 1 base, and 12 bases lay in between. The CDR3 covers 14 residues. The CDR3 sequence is CSVDLVAPQETQYF. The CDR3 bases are TGCAGCGTTGATCTTGTAGCTCCCCAAGAGACCCAGTACTTC.

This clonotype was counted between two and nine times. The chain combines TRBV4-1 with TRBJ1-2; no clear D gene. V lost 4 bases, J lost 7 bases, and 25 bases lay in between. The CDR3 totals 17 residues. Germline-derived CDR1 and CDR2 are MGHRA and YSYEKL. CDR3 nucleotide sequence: TGCGCCAGCAGCCGCTCCGAGACGGAAGGGATAGCGGTTGGCTACACCTTC. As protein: CASSRSETEGIAVGYTF.

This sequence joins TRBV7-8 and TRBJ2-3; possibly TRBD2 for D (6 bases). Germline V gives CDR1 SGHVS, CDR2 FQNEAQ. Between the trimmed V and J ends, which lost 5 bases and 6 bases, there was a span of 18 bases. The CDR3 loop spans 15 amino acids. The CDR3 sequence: CASSRGLFLGDTQYF. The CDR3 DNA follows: TGTGCCAGCAGCCGGGGACTTTTCCTCGGGGATACGCAGTATTTT.

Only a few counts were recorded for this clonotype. The CDR3 nucleotides are TGCAGCGTTGCTCACCTTCATGGCAATGAGCAGTTCTTC. Protein sequence: CSVAHLHGNEQFF. The rearrangement uses TRBV29-1 and TRBJ2-1; no definite D call. The ends were cut back, 4 bases at V and 6 bases at J, with 13 bases in the middle. The CDR3 consists of 13 residues. Germline V CDR1 and CDR2: SQVTM, ANQGSEA.

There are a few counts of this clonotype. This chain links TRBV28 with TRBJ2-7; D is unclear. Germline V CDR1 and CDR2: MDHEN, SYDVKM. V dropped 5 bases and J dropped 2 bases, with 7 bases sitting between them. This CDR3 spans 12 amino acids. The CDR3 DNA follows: TGTGCCAGCAGTCCATTCCCCTACGAGCAGTACTTC. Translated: CASSPFPYEQYF.

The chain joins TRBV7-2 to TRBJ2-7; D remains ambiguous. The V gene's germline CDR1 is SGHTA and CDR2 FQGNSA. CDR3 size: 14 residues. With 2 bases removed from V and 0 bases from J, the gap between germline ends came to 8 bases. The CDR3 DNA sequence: TGTGCCAGCAGCTTATTGGCAGACTCCTACGAGCAGTACTTC. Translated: CASSLLADSYEQYF. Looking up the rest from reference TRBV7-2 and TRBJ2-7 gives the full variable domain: GAGVSQSPSNKVTEKGKDVELRCDPISGHTALYWYRQSLGQGLEFLIYFQGNSAPDKSGLPSDRFSAERTGGSVSTLTIQRTQQEDSAVYLCASSLLADSYEQYFGPGTRLTVT.

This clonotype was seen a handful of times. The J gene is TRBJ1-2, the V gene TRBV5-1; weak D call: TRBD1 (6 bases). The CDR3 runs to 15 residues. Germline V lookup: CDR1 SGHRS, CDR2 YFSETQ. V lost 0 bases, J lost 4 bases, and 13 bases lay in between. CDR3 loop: CASSLGQALSYGYTF. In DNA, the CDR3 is TGCGCCAGCAGCTTGGGACAGGCGTTGAGCTATGGCTACACCTTC. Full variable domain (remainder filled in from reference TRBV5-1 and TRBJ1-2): KAGVTQTPRYLIKTRGQQVTLSCSPISGHRSVSWYQQTPGQGLQFLFEYFSETQRNKGNFPGRFSGRQFSNSRSEMNVSTLELGDSALYLCASSLGQALSYGYTFGSGTRLTVV.

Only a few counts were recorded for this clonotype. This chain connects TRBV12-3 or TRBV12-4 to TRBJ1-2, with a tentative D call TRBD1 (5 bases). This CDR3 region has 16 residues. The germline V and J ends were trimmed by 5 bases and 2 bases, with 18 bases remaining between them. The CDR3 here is CASSHQYRTENYGYTF. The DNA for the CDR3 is TGTGCCAGCAGTCACCAGTACAGGACTGAAAACTATGGCTACACCTTC.

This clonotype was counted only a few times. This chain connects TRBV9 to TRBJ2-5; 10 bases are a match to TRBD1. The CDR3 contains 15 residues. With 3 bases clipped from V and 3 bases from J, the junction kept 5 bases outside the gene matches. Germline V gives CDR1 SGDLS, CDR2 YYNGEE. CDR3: CASSETGGLEETQYF. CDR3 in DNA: TGTGCCAGCAGCGAGACAGGGGGCCTCGAAGAGACCCAGTACTTC.

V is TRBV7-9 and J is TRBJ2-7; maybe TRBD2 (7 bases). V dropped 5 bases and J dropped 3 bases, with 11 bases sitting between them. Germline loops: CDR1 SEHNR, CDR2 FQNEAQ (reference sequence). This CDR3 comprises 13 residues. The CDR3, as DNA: TGTGCCAGCAGCCGGGGGGACAACTACGAGCAGTACTTC. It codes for CASSRGDNYEQYF.